The T cell receptor beta chain described here comes from a study of PD-1 blockade in mismatch repair-deficient tumors. Study-wide points: Tumor-resident clones, often absent from pretreatment blood, expanded after pembrolizumab and then contracted.

All patients were mismatch repair deficient, assessed by either PCR or immunohistochemistry. Worth noting for this clone: No antigen is known for it.

Some clones are missing from TCRdb's copy, which holds only in-frame ones; the method was immunoSEQ multiplex PCR. The table records 120,000 or so clones, around 87% of them present only once. This material consisted of peripheral blood, taken 44 weeks after starting pembrolizumab. This TCR came from an adult with mismatch repair-deficient cancer.

CDR3 nucleotides: TGTGCCAGCAGCTTAGAGTTCAGGGTTACTGAAGCTTTCTTT. It translates to CASSLEFRVTEAFF. This chain links TRBV7-2 with TRBJ1-1; D might be TRBD1 (5 bases). CDR3 length equals 14 residues. V lost 1 base, J lost 5 bases, and 11 bases lay in between. CDR1 SGHTA and CDR2 FQGNSA come from the germline V gene.